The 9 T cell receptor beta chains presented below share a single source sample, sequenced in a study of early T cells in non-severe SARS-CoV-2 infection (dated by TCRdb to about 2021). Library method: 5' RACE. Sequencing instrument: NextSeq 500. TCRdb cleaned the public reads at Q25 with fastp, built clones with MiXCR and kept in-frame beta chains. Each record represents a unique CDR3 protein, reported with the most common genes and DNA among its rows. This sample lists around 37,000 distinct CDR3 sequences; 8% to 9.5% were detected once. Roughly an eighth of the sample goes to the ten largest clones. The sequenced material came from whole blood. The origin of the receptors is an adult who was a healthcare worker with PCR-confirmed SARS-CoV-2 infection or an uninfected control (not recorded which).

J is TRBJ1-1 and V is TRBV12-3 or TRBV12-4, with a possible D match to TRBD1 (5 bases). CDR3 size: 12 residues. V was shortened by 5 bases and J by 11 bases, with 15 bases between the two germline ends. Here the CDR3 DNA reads TGTGCCAGCAGTCCAGGGCCAGGCGGGGCTTTCTTT. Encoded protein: CASSPGPGGAFF.

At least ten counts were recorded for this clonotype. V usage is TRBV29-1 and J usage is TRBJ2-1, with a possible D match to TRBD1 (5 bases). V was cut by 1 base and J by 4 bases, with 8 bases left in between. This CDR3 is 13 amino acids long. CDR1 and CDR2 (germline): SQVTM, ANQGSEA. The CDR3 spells CSVEGGRYNEQFF. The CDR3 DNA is TGCAGCGTTGAAGGGGGCAGGTACAATGAGCAGTTCTTC.

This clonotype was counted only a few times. The CDR3 DNA reads TGCAGCGTTGACAGAGGGTTGAAGGCCGGGGAGCTGTTTTTT. This gives the protein CSVDRGLKAGELFF. This rearrangement joins TRBV29-1 to TRBJ2-2; TRBD2 might be the D (5 bases). Per the germline V gene, CDR1 is SQVTM and CDR2 is ANQGSEA. V lost 3 bases and J lost 6, with 14 bases in between. The CDR3 spans 14 residues.

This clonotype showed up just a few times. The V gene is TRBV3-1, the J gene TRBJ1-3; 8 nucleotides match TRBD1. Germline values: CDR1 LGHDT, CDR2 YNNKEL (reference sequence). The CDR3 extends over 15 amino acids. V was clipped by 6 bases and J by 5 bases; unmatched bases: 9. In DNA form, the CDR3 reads TGTGCCAGCAGGCCTCAGGGGGCACTGAGAAACACCATATATTTT. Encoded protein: CASRPQGALRNTIYF.

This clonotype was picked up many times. In DNA, the CDR3 is TGTGCCAGCAGTTCAAACTCCCGGGACAGGGGCACAGATACGCAGTATTTT. Translating it yields CASSSNSRDRGTDTQYF. The V gene is TRBV27, the J gene TRBJ2-3, with 9 bases identical to TRBD1. V gave up 4 bases and J gave up 1 base; unmatched junction bases: 9. The CDR3 runs 17 residues. The germline CDR1 and CDR2 sequences are MNHEY and SMNVEV (reference sequence).

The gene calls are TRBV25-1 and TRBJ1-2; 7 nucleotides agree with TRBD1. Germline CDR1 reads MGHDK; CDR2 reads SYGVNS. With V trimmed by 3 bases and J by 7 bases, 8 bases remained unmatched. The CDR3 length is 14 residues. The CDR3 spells CASSERDRGVGYTF. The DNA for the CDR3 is TGTGCCAGCAGTGAGAGGGACAGAGGGGTTGGCTACACCTTC.

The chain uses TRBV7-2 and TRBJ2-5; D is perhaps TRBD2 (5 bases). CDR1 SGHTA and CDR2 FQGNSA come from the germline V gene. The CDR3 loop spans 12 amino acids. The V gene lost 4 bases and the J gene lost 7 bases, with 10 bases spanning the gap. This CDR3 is CASSYREGTQYF. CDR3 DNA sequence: TGTGCCAGCAGCTACCGGGAAGGGACCCAGTACTTC.

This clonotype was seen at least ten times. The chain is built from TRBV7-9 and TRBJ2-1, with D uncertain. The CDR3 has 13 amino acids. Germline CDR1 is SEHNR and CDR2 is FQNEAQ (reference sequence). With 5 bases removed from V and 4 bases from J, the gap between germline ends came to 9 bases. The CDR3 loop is CASSQTDYNEQFF. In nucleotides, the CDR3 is TGTGCCAGCAGCCAGACTGATTACAATGAGCAGTTCTTC. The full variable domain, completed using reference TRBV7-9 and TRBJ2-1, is DTGVSQNPRHKITKRGQNVTFRCDPISEHNRLYWYRQTLGQGPEFLTYFQNEAQLEKSRLLSDRFSAERPKGSFSTLEIQRTEQGDSAMYLCASSQTDYNEQFFGPGTRLTVL.

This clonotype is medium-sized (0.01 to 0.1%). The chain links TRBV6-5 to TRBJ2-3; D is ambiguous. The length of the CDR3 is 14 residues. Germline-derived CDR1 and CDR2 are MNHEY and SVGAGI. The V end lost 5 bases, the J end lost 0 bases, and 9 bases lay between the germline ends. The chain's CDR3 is CASSMVSSTDTQYF. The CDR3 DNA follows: TGTGCCAGCAGTATGGTTTCTAGCACAGATACGCAGTATTTT.